Below are 27 T cell receptor beta chains sequenced from a single sample in a study of blood T cell repertoires in COVID-19. Data came from immunoSEQ multiplex PCR; TCRdb stores just in-frame clones and leaves some out. The data show some 120,000 clones, roughly nine tenths seen once. Input material: peripheral blood. The receptors derive from a man between 60 and 75 years old with COVID-19, enrolled during active disease.

The V and J genes are TRBV7-2 and TRBJ2-1; 12 bases map to TRBD2. Germline V gene lookup returns CDR1 SGHTA and CDR2 FQGNSA. The CDR3 sequence is 17 residues long. V shed 4 bases, J shed 1 base, and the junction held 5 bases outside the gene matches. The CDR3 nucleotides are TGTGCCAGCAGCTCCCGACTAGCGGGAGTGTCCTACAATGAGCAGTTCTTC. Residues: CASSSRLAGVSYNEQFF.

The J gene is TRBJ2-1, the V gene TRBV9; D perhaps matches TRBD2 (7 bases). The V end lost 0 bases, the J end lost 6 bases, and 13 bases lay between the germline ends. Germline values: CDR1 SGDLS, CDR2 YYNGEE. The CDR3 consists of 15 residues. The CDR3 loop reads CASSVGGGSPNEQFF. CDR3 DNA sequence: TGTGCCAGCAGCGTAGGGGGGGGCAGTCCCAATGAGCAGTTCTTC.

This chain uses TRBV30 with TRBJ1-5, with D unresolved. This CDR3 has 13 amino acids. From germline, CDR1 is GTSNPN and CDR2 SVGIG (reference sequence). V was shortened by 2 bases and J by 5 bases, with 10 bases between the two germline ends. In DNA form, the CDR3 reads TGTGCCTGGAGTAAGCGCGGAGATCAGCCCCAGCATTTT. Translation gives CAWSKRGDQPQHF.

This clone has a single count. V usage is TRBV7-3 and J usage is TRBJ2-3, with 7 bases lining up with TRBD2. The germline V gene encodes CDR1 SGHTA and CDR2 FQGTGA. CDR3 length equals 16 residues. The V and J ends lost 2 bases and 3 bases, in that order; junction bases with no gene match: 8. CDR3 sequence: CASSLSPGGGTDTQYF. The DNA for the CDR3 is TGTGCCAGCAGCTTATCTCCGGGAGGAGGGACAGATACGCAGTATTTT.

The CDR3 is CASSVGSDNEQFF. Here the CDR3 DNA reads TGTGCCAGCAGCGTAGGGAGTGACAATGAGCAGTTCTTC. The gene calls are TRBV9 and TRBJ2-1; unclear D gene. Trimming took off 0 bases at V and 5 bases at J, with 6 bases between the two ends. The CDR3 sequence is 13 residues long. Per germline, CDR1 SGDLS and CDR2 YYNGEE.

This clone has ten or more counts. Other DNA sequences within the sample encode an identical CDR3. The chain combines TRBV5-4 with TRBJ2-6; 7 bases align to TRBD2. Germline CDR1 and CDR2: SGHNT and YYREEE (reference sequence). V was pared by 6 bases and J by 2 bases, with 5 bases of the junction left unmatched. The CDR3 has 15 amino acids. Written as DNA, the CDR3 is TGTGCCAGCACCCCGGGGGGTGCTGGGGCCAACGTCCTGACTTTC. This codes for CASTPGGAGANVLTF.

This clone was found a few times. V and J are TRBV11-3 and TRBJ1-5, with D uncertain. The germline gives CDR1 SGHNT, CDR2 YENEEA. The length of the CDR3 is 13 residues. Trimming removed 4 bases from V and 1 base from J, with 5 bases in between. The CDR3 region has the DNA TGTGCCAGCAGCTCGGAGAGCAATCAGCCCCAGCATTTT. Its protein product is CASSSESNQPQHF.

CDR3 bases: TGTGCCAGCAGCTTAGACCAAACCCCGGGTACCGGGGAGCTGTTTTTT. This sequence encodes CASSLDQTPGTGELFF. The chain joins TRBV7-9 to TRBJ2-2, with no clear D. Trimming stripped 1 base from V and 5 bases from J, with 14 bases between. In germline, CDR1 is SEHNR, CDR2 FQNEAQ (reference sequence). The CDR3 has 16 amino acids.

V usage is TRBV24-1 and J usage is TRBJ2-3, with D perhaps matching TRBD1 (5 bases). Between the trimmed V and J ends, which lost 2 bases and 5 bases, there was a span of 10 bases. The germline V gene has CDR1 KGHDR and CDR2 SFDVKD. This CDR3 is built from 14 residues. The CDR3, as DNA: TGTGCCACCAGTGATTCAGGGATGAGAGATACGCAGTATTTT. Translation: CATSDSGMRDTQYF.

The rearrangement joins TRBV3-1 (or the pseudogene TRBV3-2) to TRBJ2-1; weak D call: TRBD2 (6 bases). Germline values: CDR1 LGHDT, CDR2 YNNKEL (reference sequence). Between the trimmed V and J ends, which lost 7 bases and 2 bases, there was a span of 12 bases. The CDR3 runs to 14 residues. The DNA for the CDR3 is TGTGCCAGCACCGCGGGACTCCCCTACAATGAGCAGTTCTTC. Protein product: CASTAGLPYNEQFF.

This chain links TRBV11-3 with TRBJ2-7; D not certain. CDR1 is SGHNT, CDR2 YENEEA, per germline. Deletions cut 4 bases from V and 5 bases from J, with 12 bases between. The CDR3 runs to 13 residues. CDR3 nucleotides: TGTGCCAGCAGCTCCCAGACAATCAACGAGCAGTACTTC. Encoded protein: CASSSQTINEQYF.

The chain couples TRBV2 to TRBJ2-7; 8 nucleotides match TRBD1. The CDR3 has 14 residues. The V gene's germline CDR1 is SNHLY and CDR2 FYNNEI. V dropped 8 bases and J dropped 3; count of bases not matched to a gene: 9. CDR3 DNA: TGTGCCAGCTCCGATCCGGGACAGGTCTACGAGCAGTACTTC. Encoded protein: CASSDPGQVYEQYF.

This clone was observed a single time. This chain joins TRBV5-6 and TRBJ2-7; 13 bases fit TRBD2. V dropped 2 bases and J dropped 2; count of bases not matched to a gene: 7. CDR3 length equals 17 residues. Germline CDR1 reads SGHDT; CDR2 reads YYEEEE. The CDR3 sequence: CASSFTSGRAGAYEQYF. CDR3 DNA sequence: TGTGCCAGCAGCTTCACTAGCGGGAGGGCCGGGGCCTACGAGCAGTACTTC.

V is TRBV14 and J is TRBJ1-1; 7 positions agree with TRBD1. With V trimmed by 4 bases and J by 5 bases, 4 bases remained unmatched. The V gene's germline CDR1 is SGHDN and CDR2 FVKESK. The CDR3 is 13 residues long. The CDR3 bases are TGTGCCAGCAGCCTCAACAGGGGAACTGAAGCTTTCTTT. Translating it yields CASSLNRGTEAFF. The full variable domain, with the rest looked up from reference TRBV14 and TRBJ1-1, is EAGVTQFPSHSVIEKGQTVTLRCDPISGHDNLYWYRRVMGKEIKFLLHFVKESKQDESGMPNNRFLAERTGGTYSTLKVQPAELEDSGVYFCASSLNRGTEAFFGQGTRLTVV.

The chain has TRBV5-1 and TRBJ1-2, with 9 bases aligning to TRBD1. The germline V gene has CDR1 SGHRS and CDR2 YFSETQ. J was trimmed by 8 bases and V by 5 bases; bases with no gene match: 7. CDR3 size: 13 residues. CDR3 residues: CASSPGTGRGYTF. The CDR3 DNA reads TGCGCCAGCAGTCCCGGGACAGGGAGAGGCTACACCTTC.

The rearrangement joins TRBV9 to TRBJ1-2; possibly TRBD1 for D (6 bases). Germline values: CDR1 SGDLS, CDR2 YYNGEE. The CDR3 extends over 15 amino acids. V shed 5 bases and J shed 8 bases, with 22 bases lying between them. In DNA, the CDR3 is TGTGCCAGCAGTATTACCGCTACAGGGTACGTCGGCTACACCTTC. Amino acid sequence: CASSITATGYVGYTF.

The chain carries TRBV6-5 and TRBJ2-1; tentative D call: TRBD1 (6 bases). The CDR3 sequence is 15 residues long. Germline V gene sequence: CDR1 MNHEY, CDR2 SVGAGI. V lost 2 bases to trimming and J lost 3 bases, with 11 bases between them. CDR3 sequence reads: CASSYMDSNYNEQFF. The CDR3 region has the DNA TGTGCCAGCAGTTACATGGACAGCAACTACAATGAGCAGTTCTTC.

The chain has TRBV9 and TRBJ2-7; 7 bases are shared with TRBD2. The germline gives CDR1 SGDLS, CDR2 YYNGEE. Germline trimming cut 0 bases from V and 2 bases from J; bases unmatched to any gene: 5. The CDR3 is made up of 15 amino acids. DNA for the CDR3: TGTGCCAGCAGCGTAGGGGGGGGAGACGCCTACGAGCAGTACTTC. Translated, it gives CASSVGGGDAYEQYF.

The chain couples TRBV4-2 to TRBJ1-2; perhaps TRBD1 as D (5 bases). Between the trimmed V and J ends, which lost 4 bases and 11 bases, there was a span of 17 bases. From germline, CDR1 is LGHNA and CDR2 YNFKEQ. The CDR3 consists of 13 residues. The chain's CDR3 is CASSPRDFMAYTF. CDR3 DNA sequence: TGTGCCAGCAGCCCCAGGGATTTCATGGCTTACACCTTC.

The chain recombines TRBV30 with TRBJ2-3; 7 bases match TRBD2. V lost 1 base to trimming and J lost 3 bases; unmatched junction nucleotides: 7. The CDR3 runs to 15 residues. CDR1 and CDR2 from the germline V gene are GTSNPN and SVGIG (reference sequence). The CDR3 coding sequence is TGTGCCTGGAGTGCCTCGGGGGGAGGTACAGATACGCAGTATTTT. Translation: CAWSASGGGTDTQYF.

The V gene is TRBV7-2, the J gene TRBJ2-3; a weak D match, TRBD2 (6 bases). CDR1 and CDR2 from the germline V gene are SGHTA and FQGNSA. The V end lost 2 bases, the J end lost 3 bases, and 9 bases lay between the germline ends. This CDR3 contains 14 residues. As DNA, the CDR3 is TGTGCCAGCAGCTTATCCGGGAGAACAGATACGCAGTATTTT. Its protein is CASSLSGRTDTQYF.

The chain employs TRBV28 and TRBJ1-5, with D maybe TRBD1 (5 bases). V shed 7 bases and J shed 7 bases, with 14 bases lying between them. This CDR3 is built from 13 residues. Germline lookup yields CDR1 MDHEN and CDR2 SYDVKM. CDR3 sequence reads: CASIPGGRQPQHF. For the CDR3, the DNA is TGTGCCAGCATCCCGGGGGGGAGACAGCCCCAGCATTTT.

This chain connects TRBV19 to TRBJ1-1; TRBD1 matches at 9 bases. Germline V gene data show CDR1 as LNHDA and CDR2 as SQIVND (reference sequence). The CDR3 loop spans 16 amino acids. V shed 5 bases and J 0 bases; nucleotides not matched to a gene: 7. The CDR3 loop is CASSPRTGVVNTEAFF. As DNA, the CDR3 is TGTGCCAGTAGTCCTAGGACAGGGGTCGTGAACACTGAAGCTTTCTTT. The variable domain in full, completed from reference TRBV19 and TRBJ1-1, reads DGGITQSPKYLFRKEGQNVTLSCEQNLNHDAMYWYRQDPGQGLRLIYYSQIVNDFQKGDIAEGYSVSREKKESFPLTVTSAQKNPTAFYLCASSPRTGVVNTEAFFGQGTRLTVV.

This chain connects TRBV15 to TRBJ2-3; D possibly corresponds to TRBD2 (6 bases). V dropped 3 bases and J dropped 1 base, with 8 bases sitting between them. The CDR3 has 14 amino acids. Looked up from germline, CDR1 is LNHNV and CDR2 is YYDKDF (reference sequence). CDR3 region: CATSSGRRTDTQYF. CDR3 DNA: TGTGCCACCAGCAGTGGGAGGCGCACAGATACGCAGTATTTT.

The rearrangement uses TRBV7-9 and TRBJ1-1, with D perhaps TRBD1 (6 bases). The CDR3 totals 14 residues. V was cut by 2 bases and J by 6 bases, with 13 bases left in between. In germline, CDR1 is SEHNR, CDR2 FQNEAQ (reference sequence). CDR3 residues: CASSLLNREAEAFF. In DNA form, the CDR3 reads TGTGCCAGCAGCTTATTGAACAGGGAAGCTGAAGCTTTCTTT.

The rearrangement links TRBV10-3 to TRBJ2-7; 8 nucleotides agree with TRBD2. This CDR3 is built from 14 residues. V trimming: 7 bases; J trimming: 7 bases; junction bases outside the gene matches: 12. Germline values: CDR1 ENHRY, CDR2 SYGVKD. The CDR3 DNA reads TGTGCCATCAACCCCGGGGGGGGTATGGGGGAGCAGTACTTC. This sequence encodes CAINPGGGMGEQYF.

The chain couples TRBV7-2 to TRBJ1-3, with D possibly TRBD1 on 6 matching bases. The CDR3 has 13 residues. With 6 bases removed from V and 4 bases from J, the gap between germline ends came to 10 bases. Germline V gene data show CDR1 as SGHTA and CDR2 as FQGNSA. This CDR3 reads CASRAGVGNTIYF. The CDR3 nucleotides read TGTGCCAGCAGAGCAGGGGTAGGAAACACCATATATTTT. The full variable domain, with the rest looked up from reference TRBV7-2 and TRBJ1-3, is GAGVSQSPSNKVTEKGKDVELRCDPISGHTALYWYRQSLGQGLEFLIYFQGNSAPDKSGLPSDRFSAERTGGSVSTLTIQRTQQEDSAVYLCASRAGVGNTIYFGEGSWLTVV.